The 4 T cell receptor beta chains below all came from one sample that was sequenced in a study of radiation and T cells in renal cell carcinoma (dated by TCRdb to 2019 to 2021). In light of the paper, this sample's time point label describes: blood 2 weeks post-SBRT. The treatment or condition label on this specimen signifies: 15 Gy SBRT to primary tumor, nephrectomy 4 weeks later. Libraries were prepared through the immunoSEQ multiplex PCR assay. The table was pulled from immuneACCESS by TCRdb, which kept in-frame rearrangements only. Such tables lose some clones; where checked, under half of the loss comes from unresolved V genes, and the rest has no known cause. A total of 150,000 to 160,000 clones appear in this sample, roughly 89% of them only once. The ten largest clones capture 13% of the sample. This specimen was blood, taken from a patient whose treatment included radiotherapy and nephrectomy. These receptors originate from a woman between 50 and 59 years old with renal cell carcinoma.

This clone was observed a few times. This chain connects TRBV6-6 to TRBJ2-1, with TRBD2 matching 9 bases. V lost 6 bases, J lost 4 bases, and 4 bases stayed unmatched. Germline V gene lookup returns CDR1 MNHNY and CDR2 SVGAGI (reference sequence). The CDR3 consists of 14 residues. The CDR3 reads CASRVAGDYNEQFF. The CDR3 region has the DNA TGTGCCAGCAGAGTAGCGGGGGATTACAATGAGCAGTTCTTC.

This sequence joins TRBV5-5 and TRBJ2-2; no clear D gene. V lost 4 bases and J lost 6, with 7 bases in between. CDR1 and CDR2 from the germline V gene are SGHKS and YYEKEE (reference sequence). This CDR3 spans 12 amino acids. CDR3 in amino acids: CASSLGSGELFF. CDR3 coding DNA: TGTGCCAGCAGCCTGGGGTCCGGGGAGCTGTTTTTT.

The rearrangement uses TRBV6-1 and TRBJ1-5; 7 bases are shared with TRBD1. The germline V gene has CDR1 MNHNS and CDR2 SASEGT. The CDR3 runs to 15 residues. Trimming took 5 bases from V and 7 from J; bases not matched to a gene: 11. CDR3 coding DNA: TGTGCCAGCAGTCCCTTAAAGGAGGGGGCGCAGCCCCAGCATTTT. Its translation is CASSPLKEGAQPQHF.

The V call is TRBV2, the J call TRBJ1-2; the match to TRBD1 covers 8 bases. Germline V gene data show CDR1 as SNHLY and CDR2 as FYNNEI. The CDR3 totals 16 residues. The V segment lost 6 bases and the J segment 4 bases; nucleotides outside the gene matches: 13. CDR3 residues: CASSRGQGREVYGYTF. CDR3 DNA: TGTGCCAGCAGCCGCGGACAGGGAAGGGAGGTCTATGGCTACACCTTC.